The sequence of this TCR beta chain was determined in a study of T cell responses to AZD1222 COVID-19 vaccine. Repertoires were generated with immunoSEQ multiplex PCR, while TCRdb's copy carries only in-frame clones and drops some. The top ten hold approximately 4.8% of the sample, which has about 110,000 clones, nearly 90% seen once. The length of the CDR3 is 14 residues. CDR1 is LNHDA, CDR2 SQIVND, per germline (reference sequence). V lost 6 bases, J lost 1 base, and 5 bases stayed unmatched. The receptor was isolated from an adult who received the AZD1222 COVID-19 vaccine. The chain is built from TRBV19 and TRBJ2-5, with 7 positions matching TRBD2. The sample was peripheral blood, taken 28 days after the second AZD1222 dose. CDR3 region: CASSPASGQETQYF. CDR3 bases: TGTGCCAGTAGCCCGGCTAGCGGCCAAGAGACCCAGTACTTC.